This TCR beta chain emerged from a study of CD8 T cells in ankylosing spondylitis. This clonotype has ten or more counts. TCRdb re-derived calls from the 5' RACE reads in MiXCR, one entry per CDR3 protein. The sample has about 170,000 distinct CDR3 sequences; approximately 20% are singletons. The germline gives CDR1 SGHRS, CDR2 YFSETQ. This CDR3 has 14 residues. V dropped 4 bases and J dropped 5; count of bases not matched to a gene: 4. J is TRBJ2-1 and V is TRBV5-1, with 9 bases lining up with TRBD1. Sequences were obtained from blood, either unsorted or a sorted T cell fraction (not recorded which). The receptor was isolated from a male donor with ankylosing spondylitis or in good health (not recorded which). DNA for the CDR3: TGCGCCAGCAGCCAAAGGGACAGGGACAATGAGCAGTTCTTC. This encodes CASSQRDRDNEQFF.